A single sample gave rise to the 23 T cell receptor beta chains below, sequenced in a study of cytomegalovirus exposure and HLA in healthy donors. The PCR employed 60 Vbeta primers together with 13 Jbeta primers. Sequenced by immunoSEQ multiplex PCR; TCRdb stores in-frame clones only, minus some. The data include roughly 55,000 clones; the top ten clones carry approximately 10%. The sequenced sample consisted of PBMCs. The receptors come from a man in his forties or fifties in good health and CMV-seropositive.

This chain joins TRBV25-1 and TRBJ2-5, with D possibly TRBD1 on 5 matching bases. CDR1 is MGHDK, CDR2 SYGVNS, per germline. The length of the CDR3 is 13 residues. The V gene lost 6 bases and the J gene lost 5 bases, with 13 bases spanning the gap. The CDR3 spells CASSFRSGETQYF. The CDR3 DNA follows: TGTGCCAGCAGCTTCAGATCAGGGGAGACCCAGTACTTC. Drawing the rest from reference TRBV25-1 and TRBJ2-5, the complete variable domain is EADIYQTPRYLVIGTGKKITLECSQTMGHDKMYWYQQDPGMELHLIHYSYGVNSTEKGDLSSESTVSRIRTEHFPLTLESARPSHTSQYLCASSFRSGETQYFGPGTRLLVL.

This chain links TRBV7-3 with TRBJ2-5; the match to TRBD1 covers 9 bases. The germline CDR1 and CDR2 sequences are SGHTA and FQGTGA. The CDR3 totals 16 residues. J gave up 4 bases and V 5 bases, and 11 bases lay outside the gene matches. The CDR3 bases are TGTGCCAGCAGCCCCCGTCCGGGACAGGGCTTAGAGACCCAGTACTTC. Translation: CASSPRPGQGLETQYF.

The chain recombines TRBV6-5 with TRBJ1-1; D is possibly TRBD1 (5 bases). Germline lookup yields CDR1 MNHEY and CDR2 SVGAGI. V lost 6 bases, J lost 1 base, and 12 bases lay in between. This CDR3 spans 14 amino acids. In DNA form, the CDR3 reads TGTGCCAGCAGAATGTATGACAGGAACACTGAAGCTTTCTTT. Translating it yields CASRMYDRNTEAFF.

This chain links TRBV6-5 with TRBJ2-2; no definite D call. V shed 6 bases and J shed 7 bases, with 15 bases lying between them. Germline V CDR1 and CDR2: MNHEY, SVGAGI. The CDR3 runs 14 residues. CDR3 sequence reads: CASSLRVVGGELFF. The CDR3 DNA reads as TGTGCCAGCAGCCTCCGTGTAGTTGGCGGGGAGCTGTTTTTT.

The chain combines TRBV28 with TRBJ2-1, with TRBD1 matching over 8 bases. Germline V gene data show CDR1 as MDHEN and CDR2 as SYDVKM. The CDR3 length is 15 residues. V lost 4 bases to trimming and J lost 5 bases; unmatched junction nucleotides: 7. This chain's CDR3 is CASSSGQGTDNEQFF. The CDR3 region has the DNA TGTGCCAGCAGTTCCGGACAGGGTACGGACAATGAGCAGTTCTTC.

The rearrangement uses TRBV15 and TRBJ2-7; D may be TRBD2 (5 bases). Trimming shortened V by 0 bases and J by 4 bases, and 13 bases separated the two germline ends. The germline V gene has CDR1 LNHNV and CDR2 YYDKDF (reference sequence). The CDR3 extends over 15 amino acids. The CDR3 DNA sequence: TGTGCCACCAGCAGAGACGTGGGGAGTGGGTACGAGCAGTACTTC. Translated: CATSRDVGSGYEQYF.

The chain uses TRBV19 and TRBJ1-4, with a possible D match to TRBD1 (5 bases). The CDR3 has 14 amino acids. Between the trimmed V and J ends, which lost 8 bases and 4 bases, there was a span of 14 bases. Germline values: CDR1 LNHDA, CDR2 SQIVND (reference sequence). The CDR3 loop is CASGLQAVNEKLFF. As DNA, the CDR3 is TGTGCCAGTGGCCTACAGGCTGTTAATGAAAAACTGTTTTTT.

This chain joins TRBV6-6 and TRBJ1-1; D gene unclear. V lost 3 bases, J lost 3 bases, and 8 bases lay in between. The germline CDR1 and CDR2 sequences are MNHNY and SVGAGI (reference sequence). The CDR3 is made up of 13 amino acids. CDR3 sequence: CASSYVLDTEAFF. The CDR3 DNA reads TGTGCCAGCAGTTATGTGTTAGACACTGAAGCTTTCTTT.

The CDR3, as DNA: TGTGCCAGTAATATCCGAGGGAACACTGAAGCTTTCTTT. This translates into CASNIRGNTEAFF. This chain connects TRBV19 to TRBJ1-1, with unresolved D. Looked up from germline, CDR1 is LNHDA and CDR2 is SQIVND (reference sequence). The CDR3 loop spans 13 amino acids. The ends were cut back, 7 bases at V and 1 base at J, with 10 bases in the middle.

V gene TRBV7-2 combines with J gene TRBJ2-1, with a tentative D call TRBD2 (5 bases). CDR1 and CDR2 (germline): SGHTA, FQGNSA. Trimming shortened V by 8 bases and J by 0 bases, and 14 bases separated the two germline ends. This CDR3 spans 15 amino acids. DNA for the CDR3: TGTGCCAGCCGCGGAGGCTTAAGCTCCTACAATGAGCAGTTCTTC. The encoded protein is CASRGGLSSYNEQFF.

The V call is TRBV10-3, the J call TRBJ1-1; D is ambiguous. Trimming stripped 0 bases from V and 1 base from J, with 12 bases between. CDR1 and CDR2 from the germline V gene are ENHRY and SYGVKD. The CDR3 contains 16 residues. This CDR3 reads CAISESMDGGNTEAFF. The CDR3 nucleotides read TGTGCCATCAGTGAGTCGATGGACGGAGGGAACACTGAAGCTTTCTTT.

Of note for this clone: The junction shows a germline mismatch at one end, possibly a read error. This chain joins TRBV18 and TRBJ1-4; 7 bases match TRBD1. CDR3 length: 16 amino acids. Germline loops: CDR1 KGHSH, CDR2 LQKENI. The DNA of the CDR3 is TGTGCCAGCGCACCCTCAAGGGGGCTTGCTAATGAAAAACTGTTTTTT. The encoded protein is CASAPSRGLANEKLFF.

The V call is TRBV2, the J call TRBJ1-1; D gene unclear. Trimming shortened V by 5 bases and J by 4 bases, and 11 bases separated the two germline ends. Germline loops: CDR1 SNHLY, CDR2 FYNNEI. The CDR3 loop spans 13 amino acids. The CDR3 sequence: CASSKGEGTEAFF. CDR3 coding DNA: TGTGCCAGCAGTAAGGGAGAGGGCACTGAAGCTTTCTTT.

This chain uses TRBV4-2 with TRBJ2-5, with TRBD2 matching 9 bases. After removal of 2 bases from V and 3 bases from J, the junction contained 10 bases not matched to a gene. The germline V gene has CDR1 LGHNA and CDR2 YNFKEQ. The CDR3 totals 17 residues. The CDR3 DNA is TGTGCCAGCAGCCAATCCTGGGGAGTAGCGGGAGAAGAGACCCAGTACTTC. Translation: CASSQSWGVAGEETQYF.

The J gene is TRBJ2-7, the V gene TRBV18; 12 bases align to TRBD2. This CDR3 is built from 17 residues. Per germline, CDR1 KGHSH and CDR2 LQKENI. Losses at the gene ends were 3 bases for V and 2 bases for J; bases not matched to a gene: 8. This CDR3 is CASSPKPPSGGAYEQYF. The DNA of the CDR3 is TGTGCCAGCTCACCGAAACCCCCTAGCGGGGGGGCCTACGAGCAGTACTTC.

The chain is built from TRBV7-2 and TRBJ1-1; a possible D gene is TRBD1 (6 bases). Germline lookup yields CDR1 SGHTA and CDR2 FQGNSA. CDR3 length: 16 amino acids. V shed 5 bases and J shed 4 bases, with 20 bases lying between them. The CDR3 is CASSPANPGVGTEAFF. The CDR3 DNA reads as TGTGCCAGCAGCCCAGCTAACCCAGGGGTGGGCACTGAAGCTTTCTTT.

The chain has TRBV4-3 and TRBJ2-7; D may be TRBD1 (5 bases). Germline loops: CDR1 LGHNA, CDR2 YSLEER. Between the trimmed V and J ends, which lost 4 bases and 3 bases, there was a span of 16 bases. The CDR3 sequence is 15 residues long. The CDR3 coding sequence is TGCGCCAGCAGCCGGGGCTTGAAAGGGATCTACGAGCAGTACTTC. Protein sequence: CASSRGLKGIYEQYF.

The chain carries TRBV4-1 and TRBJ2-5; 13 positions agree with TRBD2. Trimming at V came to 1 base and at J to 5 bases, leaving 10 bases not matched to a gene. The length of the CDR3 is 18 residues. Germline lookup yields CDR1 MGHRA and CDR2 YSYEKL. Written as DNA, the CDR3 is TGCGCCAGCAGCCAAGCCCCTGGACTAGCGGGAGACAGGGAGACCCAGTACTTC. As protein: CASSQAPGLAGDRETQYF.

As to this clone: At one end, the junction sequence differs from germline, possibly due to a read error. V is TRBV4-1 and J is TRBJ2-7, with 7 bases that match TRBD2. Germline CDR1 reads MGHRA; CDR2 reads YSYEKL. The CDR3 is made up of 16 amino acids. CDR3 nucleotide sequence: TGCGCCAGCAGCCAAGATGGAGACCCGCGACTAGCAAAAGTAGGGTTC. It encodes CASSQDGDPRLAKVGF.

The rearrangement uses TRBV6-1 and TRBJ1-6, with D perhaps matching TRBD1 (6 bases). The germline CDR1 and CDR2 sequences are MNHNS and SASEGT. The CDR3 is 15 residues long. Trimming stripped 6 bases from V and 3 bases from J, with 12 bases between. The CDR3 here is CASRTGILYNSPLHF. The CDR3 DNA reads TGTGCCAGCAGAACAGGGATCCTCTATAATTCACCCCTCCACTTT.

This chain links TRBV30 with TRBJ1-3; D may be TRBD1 (5 bases). The V and J ends lost 5 bases and 4 bases respectively, with 6 bases between them. The germline V gene encodes CDR1 GTSNPN and CDR2 SVGIG (reference sequence). The CDR3 sequence is 11 residues long. CDR3 bases: TGTGCCTGGGGGGCGGGAAACACCATATATTTT. As protein: CAWGAGNTIYF.

The chain is built from TRBV18 and TRBJ2-1, with 7 nucleotides matching TRBD1. Germline CDR1 and CDR2: KGHSH and LQKENI. J lost 5 bases, V lost 3 bases, and 7 bases had no gene match. CDR3 size: 15 residues. The CDR3 sequence is CASSPTGSSDNEQFF. CDR3 sequence (DNA): TGTGCCAGCTCACCGACAGGGAGTTCGGACAATGAGCAGTTCTTC.

V usage is TRBV15 and J usage is TRBJ2-7; 12 bases match TRBD2. The CDR3 is made up of 15 amino acids. V trimming: 7 bases; J trimming: 7 bases; junction bases outside the gene matches: 11. Germline V gene data show CDR1 as LNHNV and CDR2 as YYDKDF (reference sequence). CDR3 in amino acids: CATTNLAGGSGEQYF. The CDR3 region has the DNA TGTGCCACCACCAACCTAGCGGGAGGGTCTGGAGAGCAGTACTTC.